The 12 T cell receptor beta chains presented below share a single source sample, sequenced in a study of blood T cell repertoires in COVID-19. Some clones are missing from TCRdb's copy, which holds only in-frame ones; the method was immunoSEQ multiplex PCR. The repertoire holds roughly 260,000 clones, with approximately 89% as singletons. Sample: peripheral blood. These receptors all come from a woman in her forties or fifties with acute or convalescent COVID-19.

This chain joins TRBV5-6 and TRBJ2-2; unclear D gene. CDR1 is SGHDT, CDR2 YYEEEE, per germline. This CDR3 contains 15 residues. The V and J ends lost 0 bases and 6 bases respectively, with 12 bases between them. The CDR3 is CASSLAPSAAGELFF. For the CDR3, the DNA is TGTGCCAGCAGCTTGGCCCCCAGCGCCGCCGGGGAGCTGTTTTTT.

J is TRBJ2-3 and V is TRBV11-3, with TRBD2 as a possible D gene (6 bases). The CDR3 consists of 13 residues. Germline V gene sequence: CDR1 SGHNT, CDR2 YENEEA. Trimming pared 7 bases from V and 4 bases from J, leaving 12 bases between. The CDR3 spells CASKSGRSDTQYF. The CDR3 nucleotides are TGTGCCAGCAAGTCCGGGAGATCAGATACGCAGTATTTT.

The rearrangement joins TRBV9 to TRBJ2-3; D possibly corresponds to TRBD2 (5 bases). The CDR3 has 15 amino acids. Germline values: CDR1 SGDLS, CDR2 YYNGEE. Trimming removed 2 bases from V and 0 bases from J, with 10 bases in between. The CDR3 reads CASSVIATSTDTQYF. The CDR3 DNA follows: TGTGCCAGCAGCGTCATAGCGACTAGCACAGATACGCAGTATTTT.

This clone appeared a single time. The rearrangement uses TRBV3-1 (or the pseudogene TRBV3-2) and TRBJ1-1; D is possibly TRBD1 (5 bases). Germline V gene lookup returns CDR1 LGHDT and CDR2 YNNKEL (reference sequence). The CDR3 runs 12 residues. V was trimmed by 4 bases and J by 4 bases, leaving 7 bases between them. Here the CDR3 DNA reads TGTGCCAGCAGCCTCAGGGCCACTGAAGCTTTCTTT. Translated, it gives CASSLRATEAFF.

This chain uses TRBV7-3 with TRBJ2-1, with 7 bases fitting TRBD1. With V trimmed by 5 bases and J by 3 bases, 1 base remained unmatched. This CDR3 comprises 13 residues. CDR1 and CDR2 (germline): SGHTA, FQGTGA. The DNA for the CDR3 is TGTGCCAGCAGCCCAGGGGGCTACAATGAGCAGTTCTTC. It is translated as CASSPGGYNEQFF.

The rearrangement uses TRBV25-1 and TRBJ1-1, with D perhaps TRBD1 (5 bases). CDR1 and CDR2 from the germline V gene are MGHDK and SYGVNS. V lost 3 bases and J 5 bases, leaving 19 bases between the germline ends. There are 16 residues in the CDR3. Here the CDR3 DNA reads TGTGCCAGCAGTGACCCCTCTCGCGGGGCCAGGACTGAAGCTTTCTTT. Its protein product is CASSDPSRGARTEAFF.

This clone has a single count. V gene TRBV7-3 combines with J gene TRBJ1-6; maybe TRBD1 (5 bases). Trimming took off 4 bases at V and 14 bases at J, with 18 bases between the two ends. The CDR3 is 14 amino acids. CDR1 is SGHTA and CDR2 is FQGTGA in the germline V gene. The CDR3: CASSSSSGGSTLHF. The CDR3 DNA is TGTGCCAGCAGCTCCTCATCGGGGGGTTCGACCCTCCACTTT. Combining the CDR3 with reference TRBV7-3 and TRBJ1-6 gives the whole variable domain GAGVSQTPSNKVTEKGKYVELRCDPISGHTALYWYRQSLGQGPEFLIYFQGTGAADDSGLPNDRFFAVRPEGSVSTLKIQRTERGDSAVYLCASSSSSGGSTLHFGNGTRLTVT.

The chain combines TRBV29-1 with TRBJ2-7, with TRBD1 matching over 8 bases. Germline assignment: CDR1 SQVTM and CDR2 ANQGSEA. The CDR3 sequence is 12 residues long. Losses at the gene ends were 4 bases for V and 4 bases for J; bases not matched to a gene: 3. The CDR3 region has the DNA TGCAGCGTTGCGGACAGGGCTTACGAGCAGTACTTC. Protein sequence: CSVADRAYEQYF.

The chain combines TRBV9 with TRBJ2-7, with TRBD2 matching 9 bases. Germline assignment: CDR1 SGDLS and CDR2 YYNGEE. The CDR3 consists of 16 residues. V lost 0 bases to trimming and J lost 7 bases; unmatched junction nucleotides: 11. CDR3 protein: CASSVGGAGGLWEQYF. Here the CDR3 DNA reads TGTGCCAGCAGCGTAGGAGGAGCGGGAGGCCTCTGGGAGCAGTACTTC.

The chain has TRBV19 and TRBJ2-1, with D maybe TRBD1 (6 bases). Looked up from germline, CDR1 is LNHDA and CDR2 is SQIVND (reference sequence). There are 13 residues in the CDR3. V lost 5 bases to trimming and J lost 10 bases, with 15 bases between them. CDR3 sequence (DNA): TGTGCCAGTAGTGGCCAGGGGAGCGGCGAGCAGTTCTTC. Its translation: CASSGQGSGEQFF.

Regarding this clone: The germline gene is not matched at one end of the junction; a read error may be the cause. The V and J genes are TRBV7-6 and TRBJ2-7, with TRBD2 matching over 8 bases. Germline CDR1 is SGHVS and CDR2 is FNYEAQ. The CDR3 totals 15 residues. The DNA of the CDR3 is TGTGCCAGCAGCTTATGGGCGGGAGGATCCTCCGAGCAGTACTTC. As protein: CASSLWAGGSSEQYF.

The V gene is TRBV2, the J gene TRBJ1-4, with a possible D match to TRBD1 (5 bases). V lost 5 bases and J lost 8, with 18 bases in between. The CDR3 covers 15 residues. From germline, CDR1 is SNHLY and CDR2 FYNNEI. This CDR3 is CASSPFGQVGEKLFF. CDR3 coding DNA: TGTGCCAGCAGTCCCTTTGGACAAGTGGGCGAAAAACTGTTTTTT.